These 32 T cell receptor beta chains were all obtained from the same sample, sequenced in a study of tumor-infiltrating lymphocytes in glioblastoma multiforme. TCR beta libraries were built from RNA through three nested multiplex PCR rounds using modified ARM-PCR. Using its own MiXCR run on the multiplex PCR reads, TCRdb lists one record per CDR3 protein. The repertoire holds about 32,000 distinct CDR3 sequences, with roughly two thirds as singletons. Input material: brain tumor tissue. The receptors stem from a male donor with glioblastoma.

This clonotype was seen many times. The chain employs TRBV7-9 and TRBJ2-7; TRBD1 is a possible D gene (5 bases). V lost 5 bases and J lost 3, with 14 bases in between. The CDR3 runs 14 residues. The germline V gene encodes CDR1 SEHNR and CDR2 FQNEAQ (reference sequence). The CDR3 region is CASSPAVGHYEQYF. Written as DNA, the CDR3 is TGTGCCAGCAGCCCCGCGGTGGGGCACTACGAGCAGTACTTC.

Details on this clonotype: This CDR3 fails to terminate in the conserved phenylalanine or tryptophan, so it likely reflects a read error. The chain is built from TRBV11-2 and TRBJ2-3; D is unclear. The ends were cut back, 6 bases at V and 5 bases at J, with 18 bases in the middle. CDR1 is SGHAT and CDR2 is FQNNGV in the germline V gene. This CDR3 contains 15 residues. CDR3 loop: CASSYRAQKGDTQYS. The CDR3, as DNA: TGTGCCAGCAGTTATCGGGCTCAGAAGGGAGATACGCAGTATTCT.

By its share, this clonotype is medium-sized. J is TRBJ2-7 and V is TRBV29-1; D is unclear. Trimming shortened V by 4 bases and J by 6 bases, and 13 bases separated the two germline ends. In germline, CDR1 is SQVTM, CDR2 ANQGSEA. The CDR3 covers 12 residues. This CDR3 is CSVGDGVSEQYF. For the CDR3, the DNA is TGCAGCGTTGGAGACGGAGTGTCCGAGCAGTACTTC.

This rearrangement joins TRBV29-1 to TRBJ2-7; the D gene is possibly TRBD1 (6 bases). V was cut by 6 bases and J by 0 bases, with 9 bases left in between. Germline V gene lookup returns CDR1 SQVTM and CDR2 ANQGSEA. This CDR3 has 12 residues. The chain's CDR3 is CSVRDNSYEQYF. The CDR3 nucleotides are TGCAGCGTCCGGGACAACTCCTACGAGCAGTACTTC.

This chain connects TRBV27 to TRBJ2-2, with a possible D match to TRBD2 (5 bases). The V gene lost 6 bases and the J gene lost 6 bases, with 11 bases spanning the gap. This CDR3 has 13 amino acids. Germline V gene sequence: CDR1 MNHEY, CDR2 SMNVEV (reference sequence). CDR3 region: CASRPFGAGELFF. The CDR3 DNA follows: TGTGCCAGCAGGCCCTTCGGGGCCGGGGAGCTGTTTTTT.

The sample holds many counts of this clonotype. The CDR3, as DNA: TGTGCCAGCAGGGAGCCGGACGGTCGGATGAATCGTGGCTACACCTTC. It translates to CASREPDGRMNRGYTF. The rearrangement joins TRBV6-2 or TRBV6-3 to TRBJ1-2, with D uncertain. In germline, CDR1 is MNHEY, CDR2 SVGEGT. This CDR3 comprises 16 residues. The V and J ends lost 6 bases and 7 bases respectively, with 24 bases between them.

In its sample, this clonotype was seen a few times. The chain carries TRBV6-1 and TRBJ2-7; 8 bases are shared with TRBD1. V gave up 10 bases and J gave up 4 bases; unmatched junction bases: 9. The germline V gene encodes CDR1 MNHNS and CDR2 SASEGT. This CDR3 has 13 residues. The CDR3 here is CATRQGRRYEQYF. As DNA, the CDR3 is TGTGCCACCCGACAGGGGAGAAGGTACGAGCAGTACTTC.

Here the CDR3 reads CASSSGSLLFKQYF. The CDR3 bases are TGTGCCAGCAGTTCCGGGAGCCTCCTCTTCAAGCAGTACTTC. This sequence joins TRBV12-3 or TRBV12-4 and TRBJ2-7; maybe TRBD2 (6 bases). V lost 4 bases and J 8 bases, leaving 18 bases between the germline ends. The CDR3 spans 14 residues.

This clonotype has a handful of counts. The gene calls are TRBV28 and TRBJ2-7; TRBD2 matches at 9 bases. The germline V gene has CDR1 MDHEN and CDR2 SYDVKM. This CDR3 comprises 15 residues. The junction had 7 bases not matched to a gene; V was cut back by 4 bases and J by 3 bases. The DNA for the CDR3 is TGTGCCAGCAGTTCCTTTAGCGGGAGAAACTACGAGCAGTACTTC. Protein: CASSSFSGRNYEQYF.

To note about this clonotype: At one boundary the junction diverges from the germline segment, which might be a read error. V gene TRBV2 combines with J gene TRBJ1-2; D remains ambiguous. Germline V gene lookup returns CDR1 SNHLY and CDR2 FYNNEI. The CDR3 is made up of 14 amino acids. The chain's CDR3 is CASREEGPIYGYTF. CDR3 DNA sequence: TGTGCCAGCCGTGAAGAGGGCCCGATCTATGGCTACACCTTC.

In regard to this clonotype: The CDR3 does not end in the conserved phenylalanine or tryptophan, so this is likely a read error. The rearrangement links TRBV20-1 to TRBJ1-2; D remains unclear. Germline CDR1 and CDR2: DFQATT and SNEGSKA (reference sequence). The CDR3 loop spans 15 amino acids. Trimming pared 6 bases from V and 2 bases from J, leaving 19 bases between. This CDR3 reads CSATSTWESNYGYTL. CDR3 nucleotides: TGCAGTGCGACCAGCACATGGGAGTCGAACTATGGCTACACCCTC.

The rearrangement uses TRBV29-1 and TRBJ2-7; 14 bases are shared with TRBD2. V shed 7 bases, J shed 1 base, and the junction held 6 bases outside the gene matches. Germline CDR1 is SQVTM and CDR2 is ANQGSEA. CDR3 size: 15 residues. The CDR3 reads CSARLAGGPSYEQYF. CDR3 DNA sequence: TGCAGCGCCAGACTAGCGGGAGGGCCATCCTACGAGCAGTACTTC.

This clonotype is medium-sized within its sample. V gene TRBV6-1 combines with J gene TRBJ1-5; possibly TRBD1 for D (5 bases). The CDR3 loop spans 16 amino acids. V lost 6 bases to trimming and J lost 3 bases, with 18 bases between them. In germline, CDR1 is MNHNS, CDR2 SASEGT. This CDR3 is CASRDALVTDNQPQHF. The CDR3 coding sequence is TGTGCCAGCAGGGATGCCCTTGTGACAGACAATCAGCCCCAGCATTTT.

The V and J genes are TRBV11-2 and TRBJ1-2; TRBD1 matches at 9 bases. The CDR3 is 16 amino acids. Germline V lookup: CDR1 SGHAT, CDR2 FQNNGV. The ends lost 5 bases at V and 4 bases at J; junction bases unmatched: 11. The DNA of the CDR3 is TGTGCCAGCAGCGACCCGGGACAGGGAAGCAGCTATGGCTACACCTTC. It codes for CASSDPGQGSSYGYTF.

As concerns this clonotype: One end of the junction varies from germline; a read error may be responsible. The genes are TRBV7-8 and TRBJ1-2, with a weak D call TRBD1 (5 bases). CDR1 is SGHVS and CDR2 is FQNEAQ in the germline V gene. CDR3 size: 15 residues. CDR3 amino acids: CASSRSGAGDYGNTF. The CDR3 DNA reads TGTGCCAGCAGCCGATCTGGGGCCGGGGACTATGGCAACACCTTC.

This clonotype occurred a few times. A clone one base away is much larger, so this may be a read error. This rearrangement joins TRBV5-1 to TRBJ2-5, with D possibly being TRBD1 (5 bases). This CDR3 has 16 amino acids. Trimming removed 3 bases from V and 4 bases from J, with 19 bases in between. Germline CDR1 is SGHRS and CDR2 is YFSETQ. The CDR3 protein is CASSWWENRGGETQYF. The CDR3 nucleotides are TGCGCCAGCAGCTGGTGGGAAAATAGGGGTGGAGAGACCCAGTACTTC.

V is TRBV20-1 and J is TRBJ1-6, with unresolved D. The CDR3 covers 13 residues. Germline V lookup: CDR1 DFQATT, CDR2 SNEGSKA (reference sequence). V lost 3 bases, J lost 9 bases, and 12 bases lay in between. The CDR3 nucleotides read TGCAGTGCTAGCGGGAGGGCGAGTTCACCCCTCCACTTT. Translating it yields CSASGRASSPLHF.

Concerning this clonotype: A clone one base away is much larger, so this may be a read error. In this CDR3 the conserved last residue, phenylalanine or tryptophan, is missing, so a read error is likely. This rearrangement joins TRBV28 to TRBJ2-1, with 8 bases fitting TRBD2. Germline assignment: CDR1 MDHEN and CDR2 SYDVKM. The V gene end was trimmed by 4 bases and the J gene end by 0 bases; junction bases not matched to a gene: 2. This CDR3 has 15 residues. CDR3 sequence reads: CASSSAGASYNEQFY. CDR3 nucleotide sequence: TGTGCCAGCAGTTCAGCGGGAGCCTCCTACAATGAGCAGTTCTAC.

This rearrangement joins TRBV19 to TRBJ1-2; 8 positions agree with TRBD1. This CDR3 region has 13 residues. V lost 4 bases, J lost 3 bases, and 1 base stayed unmatched. CDR1 is LNHDA, CDR2 SQIVND, per germline (reference sequence). CDR3 residues: CASSTGQDYGYTF. DNA of the CDR3: TGTGCCAGTAGTACGGGACAGGACTATGGCTACACCTTC.

To note about this clonotype: The junction and the germline gene differ at one end; a read error may be behind it. The CDR3 loop is CASSRAGVSYGQYF. CDR3 bases: TGTGCCAGCAGTCGGGCGGGCGTTTCCTACGGGCAGTACTTC. The rearrangement joins TRBV2 to TRBJ2-7, with D perhaps TRBD2 (5 bases). CDR1 and CDR2 from the germline V gene are SNHLY and FYNNEI. The CDR3 consists of 14 residues.

V is TRBV2 and J is TRBJ2-5; possibly TRBD2 for D (5 bases). Trimming removed 5 bases from V and 4 bases from J, with 11 bases in between. CDR1 is SNHLY, CDR2 FYNNEI, per germline. This CDR3 region has 13 residues. The DNA of the CDR3 is TGTGCCAGCAGTCTGGAGGCGGGAGAGACCCAGTACTTC. Translated: CASSLEAGETQYF.

CDR3 region: CSARLGIPIYGYTF. Written as DNA, the CDR3 is TGCAGTGCTAGGTTGGGGATTCCAATCTATGGCTACACCTTC. This chain connects TRBV20-1 to TRBJ1-2, with no clear D. Germline values: CDR1 DFQATT, CDR2 SNEGSKA (reference sequence). The CDR3 is made up of 14 amino acids. Trimming left V 3 bases short and J 4 bases short, with 15 bases between.

Within the sample, this clonotype is medium-sized. V gene TRBV11-2 combines with J gene TRBJ2-7; 8 nucleotides line up with TRBD1. CDR3 length equals 15 residues. CDR1 and CDR2 from the germline V gene are SGHAT and FQNNGV. Trimming at V came to 1 base and at J to 1 base, leaving 3 bases not matched to a gene. CDR3 loop: CASSLGQGASYEQYF. The CDR3 DNA reads as TGTGCCAGCAGCTTAGGCCAGGGGGCGTCCTACGAGCAGTACTTC.

On this clonotype: It is likely a read error, because the conserved phenylalanine at the end of the CDR3 is missing. The V gene is TRBV20-1, the J gene TRBJ2-2; D is possibly TRBD2 (6 bases). V gave up 6 bases and J gave up 3 bases, with 8 bases separating them. This CDR3 comprises 12 residues. Germline V CDR1 and CDR2: DFQATT, SNEGSKA (reference sequence). The CDR3 reads CSAWDYTGELFL. In DNA form, the CDR3 reads TGCAGTGCATGGGACTACACCGGGGAGCTGTTTCTT.

This clonotype was seen more than once but under ten times. This chain uses TRBV5-1 with TRBJ2-6; D might be TRBD1 (6 bases). The germline V gene has CDR1 SGHRS and CDR2 YFSETQ. Trimming pared 0 bases from V and 2 bases from J, leaving 12 bases between. The CDR3 spans 17 residues. The CDR3 sequence: CASSLGVTGPGANVLTF. The CDR3 bases are TGCGCCAGCAGCTTGGGTGTAACAGGGCCTGGGGCCAACGTCCTGACTTTC. Filled out from reference TRBV5-1 and TRBJ2-6, the complete variable domain reads KAGVTQTPRYLIKTRGQQVTLSCSPISGHRSVSWYQQTPGQGLQFLFEYFSETQRNKGNFPGRFSGRQFSNSRSEMNVSTLELGDSALYLCASSLGVTGPGANVLTFGAGSRLTVL.

A remark on this clonotype: The junction does not match germline at one end; this may be a read error. The chain uses TRBV20-1 and TRBJ2-1, with 7 bases identical to TRBD2. There are 15 residues in the CDR3. The germline gives CDR1 DFQATT, CDR2 SNEGSKA (reference sequence). CDR3 sequence (DNA): TGCAGTGTCAAGGACGATCGGGACTATATGAATGAACAGGTCTTC. It encodes CSVKDDRDYMNEQVF.

About this clonotype itself: The junction and the germline gene differ at one end; a read error may be behind it. The J gene is TRBJ1-2, the V gene TRBV5-1, with D perhaps TRBD1 (6 bases). CDR3 length: 14 residues. Germline CDR1 reads SGHRS; CDR2 reads YFSETQ. Here the CDR3 DNA reads TGCGCCTGCAGCTTGTTGGACAGCAGCTATGGCTACACCTTC. Its translation is CACSLLDSSYGYTF.

Worth noting for this clonotype: A much larger clone sits a single nucleotide away, making a read error possible. CDR3 sequence (DNA): TGTGCCGGCAGATTCGGTATGGGACAGGGCCAGGGAGAACATCAGCCCCAGCATTTT. Protein product: CAGRFGMGQGQGEHQPQHF. V usage is TRBV28 and J usage is TRBJ1-5, with 9 bases aligning to TRBD1. The CDR3 extends over 19 amino acids. Per the germline V gene, CDR1 is MDHEN and CDR2 is SYDVKM.

In its sample, this clonotype was seen a few times. A junction boundary mismatches the germline segment, possibly from a read error. This chain connects TRBV5-6 to TRBJ2-1, with 9 bases identical to TRBD2. This CDR3 is 16 amino acids long. CDR1 is SGHDT and CDR2 is YYEEEE in the germline V gene. The CDR3 reads CASSPVSGGSCNEQLF. The CDR3 DNA reads TGTGCCAGCAGCCCGGTTAGCGGGGGCTCCTGCAATGAGCAGCTCTTC.

About this clonotype itself: Sequence at one end of the junction differs from germline and may be a read error. The chain recombines TRBV7-9 with TRBJ2-3, with 7 bases matching TRBD2. The germline CDR1 and CDR2 sequences are SEHNR and FQNEAQ (reference sequence). CDR3 size: 14 residues. CDR3 sequence reads: CASSFGTNKKTQYF. The CDR3 bases are TGTGCCAGTAGCTTCGGGACTAACAAAAAGACGCAGTATTTT.

Concerning this clonotype: This sequence may be a read error, since a much larger clone differs from it by one base. Since no conserved phenylalanine or tryptophan closes the CDR3, a read error is the likely cause. The chain combines TRBV28 with TRBJ1-2; maybe TRBD1 (6 bases). Deletions cut 3 bases from V and 4 bases from J, with 12 bases between. This CDR3 is built from 14 residues. The V gene's germline CDR1 is MDHEN and CDR2 SYDVKM. In DNA form, the CDR3 reads TGTGCCAGCAGTTTCCCAGGGGCAGTCTATGGCTACACCCTC. Protein product: CASSFPGAVYGYTL.

This clonotype came up once. A much larger clone is a single base away; this may be a read error. Since the CDR3 does not end with the conserved phenylalanine or tryptophan, this likely comes from a read error. The genes are TRBV28 and TRBJ2-1; 7 bases map to TRBD2. Trimming cost V 3 bases and J 4 bases; bases outside gene matches: 6. Germline values: CDR1 MDHEN, CDR2 SYDVKM. The CDR3 is 15 amino acids. The CDR3 DNA reads as TGTGCCAGCAGTTTGGGAGGGGACCTATACAATGAGCAGTTCCTC. This codes for CASSLGGDLYNEQFL.